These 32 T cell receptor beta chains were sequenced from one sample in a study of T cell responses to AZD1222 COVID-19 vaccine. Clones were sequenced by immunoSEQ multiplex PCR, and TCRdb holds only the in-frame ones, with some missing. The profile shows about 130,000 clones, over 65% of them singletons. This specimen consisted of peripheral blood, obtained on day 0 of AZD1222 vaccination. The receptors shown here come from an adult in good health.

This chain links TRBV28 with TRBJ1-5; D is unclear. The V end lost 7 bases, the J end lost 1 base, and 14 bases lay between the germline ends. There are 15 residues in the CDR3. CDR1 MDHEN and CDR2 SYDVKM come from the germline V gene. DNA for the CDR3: TGTGCCAGCACCAACCGCCCCTCGAGCAATCAGCCCCAGCATTTT. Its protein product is CASTNRPSSNQPQHF.

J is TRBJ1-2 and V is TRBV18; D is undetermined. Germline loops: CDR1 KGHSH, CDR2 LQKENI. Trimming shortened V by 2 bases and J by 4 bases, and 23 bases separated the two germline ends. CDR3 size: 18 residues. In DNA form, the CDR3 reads TGTGCCAGCTCACCAATCGAAATAAGGAAAAGGGTCATCTATGGCTACACCTTC. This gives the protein CASSPIEIRKRVIYGYTF.

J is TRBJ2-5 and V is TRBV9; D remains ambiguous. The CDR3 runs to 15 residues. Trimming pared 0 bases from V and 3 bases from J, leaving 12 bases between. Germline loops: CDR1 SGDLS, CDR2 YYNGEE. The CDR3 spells CASSVVGTPKETQYF. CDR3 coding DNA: TGTGCCAGCAGCGTAGTTGGTACGCCGAAAGAGACCCAGTACTTC.

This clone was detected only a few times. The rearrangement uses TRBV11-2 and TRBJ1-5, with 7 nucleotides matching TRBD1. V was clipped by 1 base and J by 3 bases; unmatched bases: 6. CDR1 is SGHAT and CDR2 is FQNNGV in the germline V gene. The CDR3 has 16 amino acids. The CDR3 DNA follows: TGTGCCAGCAGCTTAGGGGCAGGGGGGGTCAATCAGCCCCAGCATTTT. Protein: CASSLGAGGVNQPQHF.

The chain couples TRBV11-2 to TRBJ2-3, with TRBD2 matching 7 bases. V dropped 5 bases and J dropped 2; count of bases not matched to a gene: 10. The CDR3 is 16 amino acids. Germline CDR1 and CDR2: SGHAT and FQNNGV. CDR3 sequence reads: CASSRGYREATDTQYF. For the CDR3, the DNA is TGTGCCAGCAGCCGCGGCTACCGGGAGGCCACAGATACGCAGTATTTT.

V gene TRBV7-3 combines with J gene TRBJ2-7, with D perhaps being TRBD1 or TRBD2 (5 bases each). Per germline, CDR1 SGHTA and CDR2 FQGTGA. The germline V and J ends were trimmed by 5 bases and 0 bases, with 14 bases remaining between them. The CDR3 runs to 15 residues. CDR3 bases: TGTGCCAGCAGCACGATGCCAGGGACCTCCTACGAGCAGTACTTC. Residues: CASSTMPGTSYEQYF.

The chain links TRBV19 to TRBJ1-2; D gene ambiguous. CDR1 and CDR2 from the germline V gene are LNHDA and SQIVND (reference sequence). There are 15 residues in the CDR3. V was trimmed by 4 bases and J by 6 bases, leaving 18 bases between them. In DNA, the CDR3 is TGTGCCAGTAGTAGGTTTCGCGGCCAGGCGGATGGCTACACCTTC. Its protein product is CASSRFRGQADGYTF. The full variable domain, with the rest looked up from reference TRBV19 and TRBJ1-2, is DGGITQSPKYLFRKEGQNVTLSCEQNLNHDAMYWYRQDPGQGLRLIYYSQIVNDFQKGDIAEGYSVSREKKESFPLTVTSAQKNPTAFYLCASSRFRGQADGYTFGSGTRLTVV.

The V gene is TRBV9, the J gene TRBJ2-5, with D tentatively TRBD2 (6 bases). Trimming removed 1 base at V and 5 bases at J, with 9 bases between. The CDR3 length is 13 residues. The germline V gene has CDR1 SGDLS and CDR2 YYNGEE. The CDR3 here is CASSVRLAETQYF. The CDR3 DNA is TGTGCCAGCAGCGTAAGGCTAGCGGAGACCCAGTACTTC.

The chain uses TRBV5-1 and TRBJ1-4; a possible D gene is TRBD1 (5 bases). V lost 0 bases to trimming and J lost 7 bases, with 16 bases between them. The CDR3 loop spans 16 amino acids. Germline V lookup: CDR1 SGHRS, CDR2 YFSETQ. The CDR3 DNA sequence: TGCGCCAGCAGCTTGGAGCTTGTTGGGGGTTTTGAAAAACTGTTTTTT. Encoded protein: CASSLELVGGFEKLFF. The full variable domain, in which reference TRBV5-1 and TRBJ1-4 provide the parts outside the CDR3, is KAGVTQTPRYLIKTRGQQVTLSCSPISGHRSVSWYQQTPGQGLQFLFEYFSETQRNKGNFPGRFSGRQFSNSRSEMNVSTLELGDSALYLCASSLELVGGFEKLFFGSGTQLSVL.

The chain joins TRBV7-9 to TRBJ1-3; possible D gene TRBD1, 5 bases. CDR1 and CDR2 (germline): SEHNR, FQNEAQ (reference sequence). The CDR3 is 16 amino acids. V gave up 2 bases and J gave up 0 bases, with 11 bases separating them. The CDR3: CASSLPGISSGNTIYF. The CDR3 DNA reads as TGTGCCAGCAGCTTACCAGGGATAAGCTCTGGAAACACCATATATTTT. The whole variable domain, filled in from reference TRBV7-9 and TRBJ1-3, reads DTGVSQNPRHKITKRGQNVTFRCDPISEHNRLYWYRQTLGQGPEFLTYFQNEAQLEKSRLLSDRFSAERPKGSFSTLEIQRTEQGDSAMYLCASSLPGISSGNTIYFGEGSWLTVV.

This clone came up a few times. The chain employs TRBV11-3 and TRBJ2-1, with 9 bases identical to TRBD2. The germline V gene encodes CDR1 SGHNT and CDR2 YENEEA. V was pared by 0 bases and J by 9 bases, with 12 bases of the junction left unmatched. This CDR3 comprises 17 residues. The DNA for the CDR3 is TGTGCCAGCAGCTTAGAGTTGCGACTAGCGGTTAAAGGTGAGCAGTTCTTC. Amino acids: CASSLELRLAVKGEQFF.

The CDR3 loop reads CASSDKAGGSTGELFF. The CDR3 coding sequence is TGTGCCAGTAGTGACAAAGCGGGGGGAAGCACCGGGGAGCTGTTTTTT. The V call is TRBV19, the J call TRBJ2-2; 9 bases map to TRBD2. The CDR3 runs 16 residues. Per germline, CDR1 LNHDA and CDR2 SQIVND (reference sequence). J lost 4 bases, V lost 5 bases, and 8 bases had no gene match.

CDR3 residues: CASSSGGEREQFF. Written as DNA, the CDR3 is TGTGCCAGCAGTTCAGGGGGGGAGCGGGAGCAGTTCTTC. The J gene is TRBJ2-1, the V gene TRBV28; D may correspond to TRBD1 or TRBD2 (7 bases each). V gave up 4 bases and J gave up 10 bases, with 14 bases separating them. The CDR3 extends over 13 amino acids. Germline CDR1 MDHEN, CDR2 SYDVKM.

The CDR3 reads CASSPRTGNHGYTF. In DNA form, the CDR3 reads TGTGCCAGCAGCCCGCGGACAGGGAACCATGGCTACACCTTC. The genes are TRBV7-2 and TRBJ1-2, with 8 bases identical to TRBD1. The CDR3 is 14 amino acids. CDR1 is SGHTA, CDR2 FQGNSA, per germline. With V trimmed by 5 bases and J by 6 bases, 8 bases remained unmatched.

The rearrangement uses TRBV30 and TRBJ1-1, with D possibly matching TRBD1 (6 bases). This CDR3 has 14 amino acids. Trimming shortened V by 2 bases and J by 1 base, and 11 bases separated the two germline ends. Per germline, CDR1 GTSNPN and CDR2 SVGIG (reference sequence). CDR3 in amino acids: CAWSPKTGNTEAFF. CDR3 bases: TGTGCCTGGAGTCCCAAGACAGGGAACACTGAAGCTTTCTTT.

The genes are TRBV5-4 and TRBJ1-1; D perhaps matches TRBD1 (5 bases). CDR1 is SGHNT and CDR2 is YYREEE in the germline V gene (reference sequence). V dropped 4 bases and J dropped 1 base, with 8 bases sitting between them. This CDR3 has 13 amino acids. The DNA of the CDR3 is TGTGCCAGCAGCCCTCAGGGGAACACTGAAGCTTTCTTT. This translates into CASSPQGNTEAFF.

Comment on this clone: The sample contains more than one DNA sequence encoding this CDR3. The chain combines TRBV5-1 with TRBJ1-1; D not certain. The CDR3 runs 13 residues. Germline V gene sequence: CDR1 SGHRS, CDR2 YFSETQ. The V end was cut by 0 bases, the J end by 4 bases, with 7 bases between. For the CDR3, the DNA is TGCGCCAGCAGCTTGGAGGGCTTCACTGAAGCTTTCTTT. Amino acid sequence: CASSLEGFTEAFF.

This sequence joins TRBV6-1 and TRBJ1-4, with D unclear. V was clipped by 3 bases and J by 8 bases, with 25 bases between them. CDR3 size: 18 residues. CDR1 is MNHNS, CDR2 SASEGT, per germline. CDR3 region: CASSDHFRGRSSGEKLFF. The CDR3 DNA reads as TGTGCCAGCAGTGACCATTTCCGTGGGCGGTCGTCGGGGGAAAAACTGTTTTTT.

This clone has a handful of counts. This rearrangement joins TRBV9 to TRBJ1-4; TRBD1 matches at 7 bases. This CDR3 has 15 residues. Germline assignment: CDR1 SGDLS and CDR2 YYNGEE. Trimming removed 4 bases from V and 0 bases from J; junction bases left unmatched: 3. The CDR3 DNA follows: TGTGCCAGCAGCTTACAGGGGTCAACTAATGAAAAACTGTTTTTT. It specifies CASSLQGSTNEKLFF.

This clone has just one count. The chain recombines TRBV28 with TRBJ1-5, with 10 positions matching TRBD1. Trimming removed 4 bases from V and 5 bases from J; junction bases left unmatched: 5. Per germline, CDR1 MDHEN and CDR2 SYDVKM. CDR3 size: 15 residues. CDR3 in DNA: TGTGCCAGCAGTTCGGACAGGGGGAAGGATCAGCCCCAGCATTTT. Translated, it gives CASSSDRGKDQPQHF.

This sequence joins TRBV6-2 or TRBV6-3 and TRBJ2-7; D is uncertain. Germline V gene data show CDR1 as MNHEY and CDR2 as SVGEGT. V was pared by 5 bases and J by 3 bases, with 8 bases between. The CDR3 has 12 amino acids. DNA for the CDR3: TGTGCCAGCAGTCAAGTCTTCTACGAGCAGTACTTC. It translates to CASSQVFYEQYF.

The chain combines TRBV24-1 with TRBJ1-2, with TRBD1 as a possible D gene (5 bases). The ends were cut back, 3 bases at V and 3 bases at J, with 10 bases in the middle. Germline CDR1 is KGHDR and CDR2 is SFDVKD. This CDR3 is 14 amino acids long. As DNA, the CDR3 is TGTGCCACCAGTGATCCGGGGGTGGACTATGGCTACACCTTC. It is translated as CATSDPGVDYGYTF.

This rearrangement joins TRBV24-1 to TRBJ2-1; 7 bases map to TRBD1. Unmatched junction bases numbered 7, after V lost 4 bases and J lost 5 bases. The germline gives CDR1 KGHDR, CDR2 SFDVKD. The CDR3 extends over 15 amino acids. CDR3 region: CATSEGTANNNEQFF. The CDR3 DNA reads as TGTGCCACCAGTGAAGGGACAGCTAACAACAATGAGCAGTTCTTC.

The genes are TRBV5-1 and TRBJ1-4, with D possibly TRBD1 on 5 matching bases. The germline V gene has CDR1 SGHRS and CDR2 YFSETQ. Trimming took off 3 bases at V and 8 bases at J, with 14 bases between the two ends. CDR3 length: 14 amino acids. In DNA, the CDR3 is TGCGCCAGCAGCTCGTTAAGGGGAGAGGAAAAACTGTTTTTT. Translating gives CASSSLRGEEKLFF.

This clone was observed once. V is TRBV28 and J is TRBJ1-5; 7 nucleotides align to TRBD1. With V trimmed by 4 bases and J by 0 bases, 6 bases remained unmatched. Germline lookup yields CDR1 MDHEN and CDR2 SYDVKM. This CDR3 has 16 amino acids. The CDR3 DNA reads TGTGCCAGCAGTTCTCAGGGGGATTATAGCAATCAGCCCCAGCATTTT. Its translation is CASSSQGDYSNQPQHF.

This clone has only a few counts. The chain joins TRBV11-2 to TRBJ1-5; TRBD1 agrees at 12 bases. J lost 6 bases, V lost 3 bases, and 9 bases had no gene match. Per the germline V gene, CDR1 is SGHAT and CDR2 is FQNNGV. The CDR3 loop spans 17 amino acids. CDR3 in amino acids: CASSFGGTGGSGQPQHF. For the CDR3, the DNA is TGTGCCAGCAGCTTCGGAGGGACAGGGGGCTCGGGTCAGCCCCAGCATTTT.

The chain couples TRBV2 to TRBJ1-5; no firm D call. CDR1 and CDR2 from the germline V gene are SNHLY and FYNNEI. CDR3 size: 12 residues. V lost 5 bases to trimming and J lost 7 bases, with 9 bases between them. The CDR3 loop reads CASSSVGQPQHF. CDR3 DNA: TGTGCCAGCAGTAGTGTAGGACAGCCCCAGCATTTT.

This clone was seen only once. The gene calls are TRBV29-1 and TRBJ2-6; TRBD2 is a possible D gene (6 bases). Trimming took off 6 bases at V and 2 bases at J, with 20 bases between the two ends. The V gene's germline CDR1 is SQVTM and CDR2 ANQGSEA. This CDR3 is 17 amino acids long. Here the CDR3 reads CSVQRPGTVPGANVLTF. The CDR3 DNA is TGCAGCGTCCAGCGGCCAGGGACTGTACCTGGGGCCAACGTCCTGACTTTC.

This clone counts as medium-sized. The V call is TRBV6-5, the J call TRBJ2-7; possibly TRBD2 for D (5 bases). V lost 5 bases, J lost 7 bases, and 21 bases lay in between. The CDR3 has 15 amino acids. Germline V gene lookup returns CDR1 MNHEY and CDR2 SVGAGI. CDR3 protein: CASSRGPPRRREQYF. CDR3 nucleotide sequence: TGTGCCAGCAGTCGAGGGCCACCCCGTCGACGAGAGCAGTACTTC.

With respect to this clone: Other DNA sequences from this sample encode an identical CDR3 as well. CDR3 in amino acids: CASSMGQGDTGELFF. The CDR3 coding sequence is TGCGCCAGCAGCATGGGACAGGGGGACACCGGGGAGCTGTTTTTT. The genes are TRBV5-1 and TRBJ2-2; 11 bases match TRBD1. Germline V CDR1 and CDR2: SGHRS, YFSETQ. J gave up 3 bases and V 4 bases, and 2 bases lay outside the gene matches. The CDR3 is 15 residues long. Full variable domain (outside the CDR3, taken from reference TRBV5-1 and TRBJ2-2): KAGVTQTPRYLIKTRGQQVTLSCSPISGHRSVSWYQQTPGQGLQFLFEYFSETQRNKGNFPGRFSGRQFSNSRSEMNVSTLELGDSALYLCASSMGQGDTGELFFGEGSRLTVL.

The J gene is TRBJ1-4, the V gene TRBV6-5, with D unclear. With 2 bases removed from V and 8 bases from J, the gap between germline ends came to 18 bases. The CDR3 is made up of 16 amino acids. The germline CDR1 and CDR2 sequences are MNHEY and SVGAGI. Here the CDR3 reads CASSYPLESGREKLFF. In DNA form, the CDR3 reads TGTGCCAGCAGTTACCCACTGGAGTCGGGGAGGGAAAAACTGTTTTTT.

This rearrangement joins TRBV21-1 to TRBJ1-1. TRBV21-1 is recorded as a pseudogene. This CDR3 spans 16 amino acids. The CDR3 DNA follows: TGTGCCAGCAGCAAGGCCAGAACCGAGATGAACACTGAAGCTTTCTTT. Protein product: CASSKARTEMNTEAFF.